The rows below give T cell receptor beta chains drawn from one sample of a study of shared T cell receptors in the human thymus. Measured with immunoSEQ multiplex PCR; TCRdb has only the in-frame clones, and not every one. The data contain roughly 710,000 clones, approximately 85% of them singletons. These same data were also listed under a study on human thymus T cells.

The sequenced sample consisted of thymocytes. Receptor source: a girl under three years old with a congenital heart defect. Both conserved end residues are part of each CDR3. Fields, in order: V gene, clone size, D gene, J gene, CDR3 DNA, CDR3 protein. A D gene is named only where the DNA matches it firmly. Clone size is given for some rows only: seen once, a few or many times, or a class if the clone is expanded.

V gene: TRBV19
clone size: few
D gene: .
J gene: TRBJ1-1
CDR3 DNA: TGTGCCAGTAGTAAAACAGGGTCGACTGAAGCTTTCTTT
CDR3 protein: CASSKTGSTEAFF

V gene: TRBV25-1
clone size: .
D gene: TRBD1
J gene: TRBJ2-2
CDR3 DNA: TGTGCCAGCAGTGCGTGGGACAGGGCCCGCCCGAACACCGGGGAGCTGTTTTTT
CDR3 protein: CASSAWDRARPNTGELFF

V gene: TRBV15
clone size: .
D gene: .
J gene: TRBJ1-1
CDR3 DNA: TGTGCCACCAGCAGAGATTATCCCAGGGGAAAGAGACTAGAAGCTTTCTTT
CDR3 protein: CATSRDYPRGKRLEAFF

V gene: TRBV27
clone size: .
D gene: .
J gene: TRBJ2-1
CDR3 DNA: TGTGCCAGCAGTCCCCGGTGGTCCTACAATGAGCAGTTCTTC
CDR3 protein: CASSPRWSYNEQFF

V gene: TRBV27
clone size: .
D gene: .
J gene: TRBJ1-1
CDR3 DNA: TGTGCCAGCAGTTTATTCGCAGGGGCTACTGAAGCTTTCTTT
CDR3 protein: CASSLFAGATEAFF

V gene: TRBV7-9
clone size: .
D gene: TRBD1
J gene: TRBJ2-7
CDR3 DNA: TGTGCCAGCAGCTGCAAGGAGGGATCACAGGGGGCTCCCTACGAGCAGTACTTC
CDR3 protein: CASSCKEGSQGAPYEQYF

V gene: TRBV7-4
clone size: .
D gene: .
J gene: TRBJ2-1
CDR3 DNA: TGTGCCAGCAGCCCCCCGGGGGTGCTAACCATGGACAACAATGAGCAGTTCTTC
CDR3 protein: CASSPPGVLTMDNNEQFF

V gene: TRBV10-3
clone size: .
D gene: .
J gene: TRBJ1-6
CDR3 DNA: TGTGCCACCAGTATCGAGAATAATTCACCCCTCCACTTT
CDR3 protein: CATSIENNSPLHF

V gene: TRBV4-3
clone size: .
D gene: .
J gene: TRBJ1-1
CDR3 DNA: TGCGCCAGCAGCCAAGAGATCTTGTGGGGGGGCACTGAAGCTTTCTTT
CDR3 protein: CASSQEILWGGTEAFF

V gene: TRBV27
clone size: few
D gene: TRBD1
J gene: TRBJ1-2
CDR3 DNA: TGTGCCAGCAGTTTCAGGGTAGGCTCATCAGGGGGCGGCTACACCTTC
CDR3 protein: CASSFRVGSSGGGYTF

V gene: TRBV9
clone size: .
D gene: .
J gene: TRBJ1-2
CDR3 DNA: TGTGCCAGCAGCGAGAGTGATGGGCCGTGGGATGGCTACACCTTC
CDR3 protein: CASSESDGPWDGYTF

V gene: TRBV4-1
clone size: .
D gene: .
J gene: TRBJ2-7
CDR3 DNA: TGCGCCAGCAGCCAAGGGACCAGGGTTTGGGAGCAGTACTTC
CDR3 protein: CASSQGTRVWEQYF